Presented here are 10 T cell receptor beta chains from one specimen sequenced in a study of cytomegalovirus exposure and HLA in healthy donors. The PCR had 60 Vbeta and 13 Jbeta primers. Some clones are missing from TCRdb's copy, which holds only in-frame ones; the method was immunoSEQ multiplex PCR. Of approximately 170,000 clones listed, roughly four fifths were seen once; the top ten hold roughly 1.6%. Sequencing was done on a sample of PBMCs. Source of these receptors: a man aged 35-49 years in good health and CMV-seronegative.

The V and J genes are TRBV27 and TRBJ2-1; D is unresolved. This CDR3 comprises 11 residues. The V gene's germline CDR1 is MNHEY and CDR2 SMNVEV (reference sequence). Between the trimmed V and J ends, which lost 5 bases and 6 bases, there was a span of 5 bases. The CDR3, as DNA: TGTGCCAGCAGTCAACTCAATGAGCAGTTCTTC. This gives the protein CASSQLNEQFF.

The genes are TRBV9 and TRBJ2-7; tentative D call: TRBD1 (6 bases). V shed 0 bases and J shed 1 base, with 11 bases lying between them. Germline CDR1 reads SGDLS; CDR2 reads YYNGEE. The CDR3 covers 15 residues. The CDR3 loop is CASSVGAGASYEQYF. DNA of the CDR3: TGTGCCAGCAGCGTAGGGGCAGGGGCTTCCTACGAGCAGTACTTC. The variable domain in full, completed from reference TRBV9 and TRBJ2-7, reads DSGVTQTPKHLITATGQRVTLRCSPRSGDLSVYWYQQSLDQGLQFLIQYYNGEERAKGNILERFSAQQFPDLHSELNLSSLELGDSALYFCASSVGAGASYEQYFGPGTRLTVT.

CDR3: CASSLVQGANSPLHF. As DNA, the CDR3 is TGTGCCAGCAGCTTAGTTCAGGGGGCCAATTCACCCCTCCACTTT. This rearrangement joins TRBV7-2 to TRBJ1-6, with 8 positions matching TRBD1. The CDR3 extends over 15 amino acids. The germline CDR1 and CDR2 sequences are SGHTA and FQGNSA. V dropped 1 base and J dropped 7; count of bases not matched to a gene: 3.

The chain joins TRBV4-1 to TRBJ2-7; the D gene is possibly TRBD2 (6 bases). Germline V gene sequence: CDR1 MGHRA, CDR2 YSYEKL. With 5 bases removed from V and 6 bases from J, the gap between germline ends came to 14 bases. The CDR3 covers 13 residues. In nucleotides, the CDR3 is TGCGCCAGCAGCGTGGGCCTGGGGGGCGAGCAGTACTTC. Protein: CASSVGLGGEQYF.

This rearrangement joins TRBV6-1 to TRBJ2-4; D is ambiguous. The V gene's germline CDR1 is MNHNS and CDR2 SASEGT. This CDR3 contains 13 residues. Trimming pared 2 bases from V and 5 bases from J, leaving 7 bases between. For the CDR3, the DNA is TGTGCCAGCAGTGAAAATGGCCAAAACATTCAGTACTTC. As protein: CASSENGQNIQYF.

The CDR3 DNA reads TGTGCCAGCAGCGTTAGCGGGGCCCCGCTCGGGACCCAGTACTTC. It yields the protein CASSVSGAPLGTQYF. V is TRBV9 and J is TRBJ2-5, with 8 bases fitting TRBD2. Germline CDR1 and CDR2: SGDLS and YYNGEE. V was pared by 2 bases and J by 7 bases, with 10 bases of the junction left unmatched. This CDR3 region has 15 residues.

In nucleotides, the CDR3 is TGTGCCACCAGCAGAGTCGGGCTAGCGGACTATGATACGCAGTATTTT. Encoded protein: CATSRVGLADYDTQYF. This chain uses TRBV15 with TRBJ2-3, with TRBD2 identical over 7 bases. Germline CDR1 and CDR2: LNHNV and YYDKDF (reference sequence). J was trimmed by 6 bases and V by 1 base; bases with no gene match: 10. The length of the CDR3 is 16 residues.

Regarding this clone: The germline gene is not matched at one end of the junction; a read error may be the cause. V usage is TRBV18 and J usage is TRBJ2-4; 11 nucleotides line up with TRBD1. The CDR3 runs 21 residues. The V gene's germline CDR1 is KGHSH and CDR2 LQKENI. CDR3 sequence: CASSPRVPGTGGTLAKNSQYF. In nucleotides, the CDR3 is TGTGCCAGCTCACCAAGGGTCCCCGGGACAGGGGGTACACTAGCCAAAAACAGTCAGTACTTC.

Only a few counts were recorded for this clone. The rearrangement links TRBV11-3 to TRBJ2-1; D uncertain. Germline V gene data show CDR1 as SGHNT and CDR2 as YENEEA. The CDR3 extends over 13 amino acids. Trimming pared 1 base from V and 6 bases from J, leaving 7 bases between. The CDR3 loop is CASSLGAGNEQFF. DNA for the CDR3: TGTGCCAGCAGCTTAGGCGCAGGCAATGAGCAGTTCTTC.

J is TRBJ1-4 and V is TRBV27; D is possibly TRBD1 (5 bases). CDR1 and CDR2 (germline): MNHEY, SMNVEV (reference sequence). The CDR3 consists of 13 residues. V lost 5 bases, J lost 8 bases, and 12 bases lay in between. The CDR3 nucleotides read TGTGCCAGCAGTCTAGGGGCTCCGGAAAAACTGTTTTTT. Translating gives CASSLGAPEKLFF.